Below, 21 T cell receptor beta chains from the same sample are listed, as sequenced in a study of T cells in women clearing cervical HPV infection. Profiling relied on immunoSEQ multiplex PCR, and the TCRdb table lists in-frame clones only, not all of them. This specimen shows 25,000 to 35,000 clones; the ten leading clones hold approximately 20%. Sequenced: blood buffy coat. Every receptor here comes from a woman between 18 and 70 years old with a cervical HPV16 infection that either progressed to CIN3+ or cleared (not recorded which).

As regards this clone: The read ends 3 residues before the CDR3 terminus; that terminus is restored from the germline J gene. The V call is TRBV20-1, the J call TRBJ2-3, with 9 bases fitting TRBD2. J was trimmed by 3 bases and V by 3 bases; bases with no gene match: 4. The CDR3 runs 14 residues. Germline assignment: CDR1 DFQATT and CDR2 SNEGSKA (reference sequence). Here the CDR3 reads CSASASGMTDTQYF. The part of the CDR3 DNA that was read is TGCAGTGCTAGCGCTAGCGGGATGACAGATACG.

A note on this clone: From the germline J gene comes the end of the CDR3, since the read stops 3 residues before it. The V call is TRBV5-6, the J call TRBJ2-1; D unresolved. V gave up 4 bases and J gave up 5 bases, with 16 bases separating them. There are 15 residues in the CDR3. Germline V CDR1 and CDR2: SGHDT, YYEEEE. The part of the CDR3 DNA that was read is TGTGCCAGCAGCCCAAGGCGGTGGCAGCACAATGAG. Translation: CASSPRRWQHNE. The whole CDR3 reads CASSPRRWQHNEQFF.

Remarks on this clone: The read ends 3 residues before the CDR3 terminus; that terminus is restored from the germline J gene. The gene calls are TRBV20-1 and TRBJ2-3; D is perhaps TRBD2 (6 bases). The CDR3 has 14 residues. CDR1 is DFQATT, CDR2 SNEGSKA, per germline (reference sequence). CDR3 DNA, as far as it was read: TGCAGTGCTAGAGATGGGACTGCGAAGGAGACG. It specifies CSARDGTAKET. The entire CDR3 reads CSARDGTAKETQYF.

The CDR3 spells CASSLVAGDSTDTQYF. CDR3 DNA, as far as it was read: TGCGCCAGCAGCTTGGTGGCGGGGGATTCCACAGATACG. The chain has TRBV5-1 and TRBJ2-3; 7 nucleotides match TRBD2. The read ends 3 residues early relative to the CDR3; the germline J gene fills the gap. Germline V gene sequence: CDR1 SGHRS, CDR2 YFSETQ. Trimming removed 0 bases from V and 2 bases from J; junction bases left unmatched: 6. CDR3 length: 16 amino acids.

For this clone: The read comes to an end 3 residues before the CDR3 does, leaving the germline J gene to fill in the end. The same CDR3 can be traced to other DNA sequences in this sample. The chain combines TRBV11-2 with TRBJ2-1, with 9 bases fitting TRBD2. Germline values: CDR1 SGHAT, CDR2 FQNNGV. The CDR3 has 15 residues. Trimming at V came to 5 bases and at J to 9 bases, leaving 11 bases not matched to a gene. CDR3 DNA, as far as it was read: TGTGCCAGCAGCACCCAGCGGGGGGAGCTGGGTGAG. Its protein is CASSTQRGELGE. The complete CDR3 protein is CASSTQRGELGEQFF.

In the case of this clone: The CDR3 end falls 3 residues outside the read, so it is completed with the germline J gene. V and J are TRBV28 and TRBJ2-1; tentatively, D is TRBD2 (6 bases). The length of the CDR3 is 14 residues. Germline CDR1 and CDR2: MDHEN and SYDVKM. The V gene lost 5 bases and the J gene lost 3 bases, with 11 bases spanning the gap. CDR3 sequence reads: CASSLSGFYNEQFF. CDR3 DNA (partial): TGTGCCAGCAGTCTTAGCGGATTCTACAATGAG.

CDR3 residues: CASSPPGGRGSPLFF. CDR3 DNA (partial): TGTGCCAGTAGTCCCCCAGGGGGCAGGGGTTCACCA. This chain uses TRBV19 with TRBJ1-4; 8 nucleotides match TRBD1. The CDR3 end falls 3 residues outside the read, so it is completed with the germline J gene. The CDR3 loop spans 15 amino acids. Germline V gene sequence: CDR1 LNHDA, CDR2 SQIVND (reference sequence). Complete variable domain (other parts from reference TRBV19 and TRBJ1-4): DGGITQSPKYLFRKEGQNVTLSCEQNLNHDAMYWYRQDPGQGLRLIYYSQIVNDFQKGDIAEGYSVSREKKESFPLTVTSAQKNPTAFYLCASSPPGGRGSPLFFGSGTQLSVL.

Comment on this clone: The read halts 3 residues ahead of the CDR3 end, with the missing end drawn from the germline J gene. The genes are TRBV7-9 and TRBJ1-2, with 9 bases that match TRBD1. This CDR3 contains 12 residues. From germline, CDR1 is SEHNR and CDR2 FQNEAQ (reference sequence). The CDR3 protein is CASSFGQGIYTF. The part of the CDR3 DNA that was read is TGTGCCAGCAGCTTCGGACAGGGGATC.

A word on this clone: The read ends 3 residues before the CDR3 terminus; that terminus is restored from the germline J gene. This chain links TRBV10-3 with TRBJ1-1, with 7 bases that match TRBD1. The CDR3 loop spans 12 amino acids. V lost 11 bases and J lost 3; bases outside the gene matches: 6. The germline V gene encodes CDR1 ENHRY and CDR2 SYGVKD. The covered CDR3 bases are TGTGCCGCAGGGGGTAGGGACACTGAA. It codes for CAAGGRDTE. The CDR3 in full is CAAGGRDTEAFF.

With respect to this clone: The DNA ends 3 residues before the CDR3 does, and the rest of the CDR3 is filled in from the germline J gene. V and J are TRBV5-5 and TRBJ1-4; D not resolved. The CDR3 runs to 14 residues. Per the germline V gene, CDR1 is SGHKS and CDR2 is YYEKEE (reference sequence). The DNA read from the CDR3 is TGTGCCAGCAGCTTGGACCCCAGTAATTCACCA. It translates to CASSLDPSNSP. The full CDR3 protein reads CASSLDPSNSPLFF.

Concerning this clone itself: The missing CDR3 end, 3 residues past where the read stops, is filled in from the germline J gene. V is TRBV5-1 and J is TRBJ1-4, with 8 nucleotides matching TRBD1. The CDR3 sequence is 14 residues long. V dropped 5 bases and J dropped 8; count of bases not matched to a gene: 8. Germline V gene lookup returns CDR1 SGHRS and CDR2 YFSETQ. The CDR3 sequence: CASRKDRVEEKLFF. CDR3 DNA (partial): TGCGCCAGCAGAAAGGACAGGGTGGAAGAAAAA.

For this clone: The missing CDR3 end, 3 residues past where the read stops, is filled in from the germline J gene. The V call is TRBV7-9, the J call TRBJ2-1, with 7 nucleotides matching TRBD2. CDR3 length: 15 residues. CDR1 and CDR2 (germline): SEHNR, FQNEAQ (reference sequence). V lost 1 base and J lost 8; bases outside the gene matches: 8. CDR3: CASSLGAAGWDEQFF. CDR3 DNA (partial): TGTGCCAGCAGCTTAGGGGCAGCGGGGTGGGATGAG.

The CDR3 protein is CSARPGGGPYNEQFF. CDR3 bases read: TGCAGTGCTAGACCCGGGGGAGGACCTTACAATGAG. The chain recombines TRBV20-1 with TRBJ2-1, with D possibly being TRBD2 (6 bases). The sequenced fragment ends 3 residues before the CDR3 boundary, so the rest is inferred from the germline J gene. Trimming pared 2 bases from V and 4 bases from J, leaving 15 bases between. This CDR3 contains 15 residues. Germline V gives CDR1 DFQATT, CDR2 SNEGSKA (reference sequence).

With respect to this clone: Read sequence stops 3 residues before the CDR3 end, and the germline J gene provides the missing end. This sequence joins TRBV2 and TRBJ2-3; 16 bases line up with TRBD2. The CDR3 runs 19 residues. Germline V gene sequence: CDR1 SNHLY, CDR2 FYNNEI. Germline trimming cut 2 bases from V and 6 bases from J; bases unmatched to any gene: 11. The CDR3 sequence: CASSEPGTSGGVGRDTQYF. CDR3 DNA (partial): TGTGCCAGCAGTGAACCCGGGACTAGCGGGGGGGTCGGGAGGGATACG.

As concerns this clone: The CDR3 end falls 3 residues outside the read, so it is completed with the germline J gene. The chain couples TRBV2 to TRBJ2-7; 8 positions agree with TRBD2. CDR3 length: 14 amino acids. The V segment lost 5 bases and the J segment 5 bases; nucleotides outside the gene matches: 8. Germline V CDR1 and CDR2: SNHLY, FYNNEI. The CDR3 loop reads CASSSRGGVNEQYF. The CDR3 DNA, read in part, is TGTGCCAGCAGTTCCCGGGGGGGGGTCAACGAG.

This clone is called medium-sized based on its frequency. From the germline J gene comes the end of the CDR3, since the read stops 3 residues before it. This rearrangement joins TRBV7-2 to TRBJ2-7; 13 bases match TRBD2. The CDR3 runs to 14 residues. Germline trimming cut 5 bases from V and 3 bases from J; bases unmatched to any gene: 1. Germline V gene data show CDR1 as SGHTA and CDR2 as FQGNSA. CDR3 loop: CASSRTSGGYEQYF. Incomplete CDR3 DNA: TGTGCCAGCAGCCGGACTAGCGGGGGCTACGAG.

On this clone: The read ends 3 residues shy of where the CDR3 ends; the end is completed using the germline J gene. The V gene is TRBV5-1, the J gene TRBJ2-7; D may be TRBD2 (6 bases). Germline CDR1 reads SGHRS; CDR2 reads YFSETQ. V was shortened by 6 bases and J by 1 base, with 14 bases between the two germline ends. The CDR3 has 14 residues. The DNA read from the CDR3 is TGCGCCAGCAACCCGCGGGGAGGATCCTACGAG. It is translated as CASNPRGGSYE. The complete CDR3 sequence is CASNPRGGSYEQYF.

Remarks on this clone: The read finishes 3 residues shy of the CDR3 end, and the germline J gene is used to complete it. This sample also contains other DNA sequences that code for the same CDR3. This chain connects TRBV7-9 to TRBJ1-5, with D uncertain. Per germline, CDR1 SEHNR and CDR2 FQNEAQ (reference sequence). The CDR3 runs 14 residues. V lost 1 base and J 1 base, leaving 5 bases between the germline ends. CDR3 amino acids: CASSLEGSNQPQHF. The CDR3 bases that were read are TGTGCCAGCAGCTTAGAAGGGAGCAATCAGCCC.

As for this clone: The CDR3 end lies 3 residues beyond the end of the read and is filled in from the germline J gene. The rearrangement links TRBV19 to TRBJ1-2; D may be TRBD1 (6 bases). V shed 8 bases and J shed 1 base, with 11 bases lying between them. The CDR3 consists of 13 residues. CDR1 and CDR2 from the germline V gene are LNHDA and SQIVND (reference sequence). The CDR3 DNA, read in part, is TGTGCCAGTTCTTCACAGGGTAACTATGGC. Encoded protein: CASSSQGNYG. The full CDR3 protein reads CASSSQGNYGYTF.

For this clone: The missing CDR3 end, 3 residues past where the read stops, is filled in from the germline J gene. The chain has TRBV20-1 and TRBJ1-5, with a possible D match to TRBD1 (6 bases). V was clipped by 3 bases and J by 2 bases, with 14 bases between them. Looked up from germline, CDR1 is DFQATT and CDR2 is SNEGSKA (reference sequence). The CDR3 has 15 residues. CDR3 DNA (partial): TGCAGTGCTAGTCACTACAGGGTTCGCAATCAGCCC. Amino acids: CSASHYRVRNQP. The whole CDR3 region reads CSASHYRVRNQPQHF.

For this clone: The read terminates 3 residues before the CDR3 end, so the remaining end is supplied by the germline J gene. J is TRBJ2-7 and V is TRBV9, with D possibly matching TRBD1 (7 bases). The CDR3 contains 14 residues. V lost 4 bases, J lost 3 bases, and 14 bases lay in between. Germline CDR1 and CDR2: SGDLS and YYNGEE. The DNA read from the CDR3 is TGTGCCAGCAGCCCTAGACAGGGACTCTACGAG. Protein product: CASSPRQGLYE. The entire CDR3 reads CASSPRQGLYEQYF. The variable domain in full, completed from reference TRBV9 and TRBJ2-7, reads DSGVTQTPKHLITATGQRVTLRCSPRSGDLSVYWYQQSLDQGLQFLIQYYNGEERAKGNILERFSAQQFPDLHSELNLSSLELGDSALYFCASSPRQGLYEQYFGPGTRLTVT.